This T cell receptor (beta chain) comes out of a study of response to subunit inactivated influenza vaccine (dated by TCRdb to 2016 to 2019). Background on the whole study: Deep quantitative T cell receptor repertoire profiling was used in the study to track responses to a trivalent subunit inactivated influenza vaccine.

Library preparation used RT-PCR. TCRdb names Illumina HiSeq 2500 as the instrument used. The public reads were reprocessed in TCRdb via fastp at Q25 and MiXCR, keeping in-frame beta chains. Identical CDR3 protein sequences are pooled into one entry, listed with their most common genes and DNA. This sample gives over 300,000 distinct CDR3 sequences in total; roughly a fifth of them show up just once. Jointly, the top ten make up more than 8.5% of the sample. This clonotype was counted only a few times. This receptor's antigen is unknown. Base qualities are not recorded, but no much larger clone differs from it by a single base. From the germline V gene, CDR1 is LGHNA and CDR2 is YNFKEQ. V is pared back by 4 bases and J by 0 bases, with 20 bases lying between the germline termini. The CDR3 starts with the cysteine, ends with the phenylalanine, and has 18 residues. The only DNA kept is the CDR3, 54 bases in frame from the first base.

Points the paper makes about the study in general: It was suggested by the authors that each seasonal influenza vaccination may recruit only a limited number of new T cells.

The TCR was taken from a man aged 50-75 years who received an inactivated influenza vaccine. Donor details come from another sample of the same person, matched by shared clones. Rearrangement joined TRBV4-2 to TRBJ2-3; no D gene can be assigned with confidence. Sample: PBMCs from blood, taken about 20 months after vaccination. The CDR3 sequence is CASSPNSRRALSTDTQYF. The sequence in DNA is TGTGCCAGCAGCCCCAACTCACGACGGGCCCTGAGCACAGATACGCAGTATTTT.